These 16 T cell receptor beta chains came from one sample sequenced in a study of T cells after posttransplantation cyclophosphamide (TCRdb year 2016). Libraries were built with the immunoSEQ multiplex PCR assay. Imported from immuneACCESS, the table was reduced by TCRdb to in-frame sequences with V and J called. These copies leave out some clones; in studies compared against another copy, an unresolved V gene accounts for under half, and the cause of the remainder is not known. The sample table lists about 20,000 clones, roughly 87% of them with a count of one. Of the sample, more than 5.5% falls within the top ten clones. The treatment or condition label, as the study defines it: high-dose cyclophosphamide on days +3 and +4 as single-agent GVHD prophylaxis. Busulfan and fludarabine conditioning, a related or unrelated marrow graft, and cyclophosphamide on days +3 and +4 were given to PTCy patients.

Sample: PBMCs, taken after allogeneic stem cell transplant with posttransplant cyclophosphamide. The source is a female patient between 40 and 50 years old who received an allogeneic stem cell transplant from a related donor, was CMV-positive, and had no GVHD. Post transplant, some T cells may arise from the graft donor.

The chain carries TRBV7-9 and TRBJ2-2, with 13 bases that match TRBD2. This CDR3 contains 18 residues. Germline V gives CDR1 SEHNR, CDR2 FQNEAQ (reference sequence). Germline trimming cut 5 bases from V and 7 bases from J; bases unmatched to any gene: 13. The CDR3 DNA follows: TGTGCCAGCAGCCCTAGGACTAGCGGGAGTCCCCAGGACGGGGAGCTGTTTTTT. Translated, it gives CASSPRTSGSPQDGELFF.

The chain is built from TRBV6-6 and TRBJ2-1, with 8 bases matching TRBD2. After removal of 6 bases from V and 9 bases from J, the junction contained 16 bases not matched to a gene. This CDR3 contains 16 residues. Germline lookup yields CDR1 MNHNY and CDR2 SVGAGI (reference sequence). CDR3 sequence: CASSRWGSGGPGEQFF. Here the CDR3 DNA reads TGTGCCAGCAGCCGCTGGGGATCGGGAGGGCCGGGTGAGCAGTTCTTC.

This clone was observed a few times. This chain uses TRBV9 with TRBJ2-3; TRBD2 agrees at 8 bases. The CDR3 covers 16 residues. Germline V CDR1 and CDR2: SGDLS, YYNGEE. Germline trimming cut 0 bases from V and 7 bases from J; bases unmatched to any gene: 10. CDR3 DNA: TGTGCCAGCAGCGTAGGTCTAAGCGGGAGTTTAAATACGCAGTATTTT. This translates into CASSVGLSGSLNTQYF.

The chain has TRBV13 and TRBJ2-7; 12 nucleotides align to TRBD2. Germline V gene lookup returns CDR1 PRHDT and CDR2 FYEKMQ (reference sequence). The V and J ends lost 5 bases and 5 bases, in that order; junction bases with no gene match: 13. This CDR3 is built from 17 residues. The CDR3 reads CASSPQTSGRTMDEQYF. Here the CDR3 DNA reads TGTGCCAGCAGCCCTCAGACTAGCGGGAGAACGATGGACGAGCAGTACTTC.

This clone was recorded a few times. V is TRBV7-9 and J is TRBJ2-5; 16 bases match TRBD2. Germline assignment: CDR1 SEHNR and CDR2 FQNEAQ (reference sequence). Trimming at V came to 4 bases and at J to 11 bases, leaving 10 bases not matched to a gene. This CDR3 has 16 residues. The DNA of the CDR3 is TGTGCCAGCAGCTCGCAAGGGACTAGCGGGAGGGAGGAGCAGTACTTC. It specifies CASSSQGTSGREEQYF.

This clone was counted only a few times. The chain has TRBV5-1 and TRBJ1-5; a weak D match, TRBD1 (6 bases). The CDR3 has 16 amino acids. Germline V gives CDR1 SGHRS, CDR2 YFSETQ. The germline V and J ends were trimmed by 0 bases and 1 base, with 11 bases remaining between them. This CDR3 is CASSLGGLRSNQPQHF. DNA for the CDR3: TGCGCCAGCAGCTTGGGGGGGCTGAGAAGCAATCAGCCCCAGCATTTT.

This rearrangement joins TRBV11-2 to TRBJ2-2; 12 bases align to TRBD1. Germline lookup yields CDR1 SGHAT and CDR2 FQNNGV. The trim removed 5 bases at V and 7 bases at J, leaving 14 bases unmatched. The CDR3 totals 18 residues. As DNA, the CDR3 is TGTGCCAGCAGCGTTTTCCGGGACAGGGGGCGCGAGAACGGGGAGCTGTTTTTT. This encodes CASSVFRDRGRENGELFF.

This sequence joins TRBV27 and TRBJ2-7; possibly TRBD2 for D (6 bases). Trimming took 1 base from V and 5 from J, leaving 21 bases between them. Germline V CDR1 and CDR2: MNHEY, SMNVEV (reference sequence). CDR3 length: 17 residues. In DNA form, the CDR3 reads TGTGCCAGCAGTTTATTTCCGGGACTCAAGGCGAACCACGAGCAGTACTTC. The encoded protein is CASSLFPGLKANHEQYF.

This rearrangement joins TRBV6-5 to TRBJ1-2; 9 nucleotides line up with TRBD1. Germline-derived CDR1 and CDR2 are MNHEY and SVGAGI. The CDR3 sequence is 13 residues long. V was pared by 2 bases and J by 7 bases, with 2 bases of the junction left unmatched. CDR3: CASSYRDRVGYTF. DNA of the CDR3: TGTGCCAGCAGTTACAGGGACAGGGTTGGCTACACCTTC.

The chain is built from TRBV29-1 and TRBJ2-3; tentatively, D is TRBD2 (5 bases). V was shortened by 6 bases and J by 2 bases, with 15 bases between the two germline ends. Germline V gene data show CDR1 as SQVTM and CDR2 as ANQGSEA. This CDR3 spans 14 amino acids. The CDR3 coding sequence is TGCAGCGTGAACCGCGGGTCAAACACAGATACGCAGTATTTT. This gives the protein CSVNRGSNTDTQYF.

The chain carries TRBV4-3 and TRBJ1-1; D gene unclear. The germline CDR1 and CDR2 sequences are LGHNA and YSLEER. V was shortened by 6 bases and J by 1 base, with 15 bases between the two germline ends. The CDR3 is 15 amino acids. CDR3 coding DNA: TGCGCCAGCAGTGTCTTTCGTACAGAGAACACTGAAGCTTTCTTT. Its protein product is CASSVFRTENTEAFF.

This sequence joins TRBV6-5 and TRBJ2-2; D unresolved. CDR1 and CDR2 (germline): MNHEY, SVGAGI. V lost 4 bases and J 1 base, leaving 7 bases between the germline ends. This CDR3 has 14 amino acids. In DNA form, the CDR3 reads TGTGCCAGCAGTTCAACGGTGAACACCGGGGAGCTGTTTTTT. Encoded protein: CASSSTVNTGELFF.

V and J are TRBV9 and TRBJ2-5; 10 positions match TRBD2. Per germline, CDR1 SGDLS and CDR2 YYNGEE. The CDR3 loop spans 18 amino acids. V dropped 4 bases and J dropped 3; count of bases not matched to a gene: 15. CDR3 DNA: TGTGCCAGCAGCCTAGAGGGGGGGGGACTAGCGAGGGAAGAGACCCAGTACTTC. Encoded protein: CASSLEGGGLAREETQYF. Using reference TRBV9 and TRBJ2-5 for the parts outside the CDR3, the full variable domain is DSGVTQTPKHLITATGQRVTLRCSPRSGDLSVYWYQQSLDQGLQFLIQYYNGEERAKGNILERFSAQQFPDLHSELNLSSLELGDSALYFCASSLEGGGLAREETQYFGPGTRLLVL.

The V and J genes are TRBV2 and TRBJ2-5, with TRBD2 matching 11 bases. The CDR3 runs to 16 residues. The germline CDR1 and CDR2 sequences are SNHLY and FYNNEI. J lost 4 bases, V lost 6 bases, and 10 bases had no gene match. The CDR3 DNA sequence: TGTGCCAGCAGAAGGGATTCTAGCGGGAGGAGAGAGACCCAGTACTTC. The encoded protein is CASRRDSSGRRETQYF.

The chain combines TRBV7-3 with TRBJ2-1; D may be TRBD2 (5 bases). Trimming cost V 2 bases and J 6 bases, with 20 bases left between them. CDR3 length: 17 amino acids. The germline V gene encodes CDR1 SGHTA and CDR2 FQGTGA. Here the CDR3 reads CASSLGLRENLFNEQFF. DNA for the CDR3: TGTGCCAGCAGCTTAGGGCTGAGGGAGAACCTCTTCAATGAGCAGTTCTTC.

This clone has only one observation. The V call is TRBV7-9, the J call TRBJ2-7; D gene ambiguous. V was trimmed by 4 bases and J by 3 bases, leaving 10 bases between them. The CDR3 extends over 13 amino acids. Germline values: CDR1 SEHNR, CDR2 FQNEAQ (reference sequence). Here the CDR3 reads CASSSGAYYEQYF. The DNA for the CDR3 is TGTGCCAGCAGCTCCGGAGCCTACTACGAGCAGTACTTC.